This TCR beta chain was observed in a study of cytomegalovirus exposure and HLA in healthy donors. Study summary: Prior work identified about 120 million unique TCR beta sequences in 190 million or so T cells. About 85 million unique TCR sequences came from HLA-typed donors in an early release.

Concerning this clone itself: Antigen unknown.

Study results and caveats: Later analysis placed DRB1 highest and HLA-C lowest in TCR association rates, which differed by HLA locus.

With 60 Vbeta and 13 Jbeta primers, the PCR was carried out. TCRdb keeps only in-frame clones here, not all; method: immunoSEQ multiplex PCR. The sample holds 60,000 to 100,000 clones, around 76% seen once. The CDR3 has 16 residues. The V end was cut by 0 bases, the J end by 2 bases, with 11 bases between. The V gene's germline CDR1 is SGDLS and CDR2 YYNGEE. The TCR comes from a male donor in good health and CMV-seropositive. Sequencing was performed on PBMCs. The chain links TRBV9 to TRBJ2-2; no clear D gene. CDR3 nucleotides: TGTGCCAGCAGCGTAGCTCCTATATTTAACACCGGGGAGCTGTTTTTT. This sequence encodes CASSVAPIFNTGELFF.